This T cell receptor beta chain derives from a study of blood T cell repertoires in COVID-19. As for the study in general: T cells, B-cell-depleted T cells, or PBMCs provided the cDNA or gDNA that served as material.

This clone occurred many times. The length of the CDR3 is 16 residues. Germline V CDR1 and CDR2: MDHEN, SYDVKM. V trimming: 0 bases; J trimming: 3 bases; junction bases outside the gene matches: 3. Repertoires were generated with immunoSEQ multiplex PCR, while TCRdb's copy carries only in-frame clones and drops some. The table has fewer than 250,000 clones, around 87% seen once; the top ten hold around 7%. V usage is TRBV28 and J usage is TRBJ2-2, with 8 bases lining up with TRBD1. Sequenced: PBMCs or T cells enriched from blood (not recorded which). The sequence derives from a man aged 25-45 years in a cohort exposed to, infected with or recovered from COVID-19 (not recorded which). The CDR3 region is CASSLWAGGDTGELFF. In nucleotides, the CDR3 is TGTGCCAGCAGTTTATGGGCAGGGGGCGACACCGGGGAGCTGTTTTTT.